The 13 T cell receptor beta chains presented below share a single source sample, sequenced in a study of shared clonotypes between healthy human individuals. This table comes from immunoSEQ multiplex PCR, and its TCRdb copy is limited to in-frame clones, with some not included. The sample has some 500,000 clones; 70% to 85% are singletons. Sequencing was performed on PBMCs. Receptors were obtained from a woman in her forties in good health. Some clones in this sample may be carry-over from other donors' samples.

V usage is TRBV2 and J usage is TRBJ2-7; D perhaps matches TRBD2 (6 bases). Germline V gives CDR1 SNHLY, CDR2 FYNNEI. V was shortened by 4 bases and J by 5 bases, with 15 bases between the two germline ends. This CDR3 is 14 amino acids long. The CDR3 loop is CASSVLVEGHEQYF. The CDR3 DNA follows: TGTGCCAGCAGTGTTTTGGTGGAGGGCCACGAGCAGTACTTC.

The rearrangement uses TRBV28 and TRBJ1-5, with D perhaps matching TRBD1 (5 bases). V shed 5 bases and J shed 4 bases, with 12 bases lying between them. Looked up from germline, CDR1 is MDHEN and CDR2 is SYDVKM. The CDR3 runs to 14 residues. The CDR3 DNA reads TGTGCCAGCAGTATCGGGACGGAAAATCAGCCCCAGCATTTT. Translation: CASSIGTENQPQHF.

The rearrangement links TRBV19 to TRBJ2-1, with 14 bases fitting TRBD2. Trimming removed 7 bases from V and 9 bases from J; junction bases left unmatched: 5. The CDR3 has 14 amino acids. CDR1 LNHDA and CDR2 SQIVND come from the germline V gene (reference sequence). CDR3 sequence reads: CASTGTSGRSEQFF. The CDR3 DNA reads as TGTGCCAGTACCGGGACTAGCGGGAGAAGTGAGCAGTTCTTC.

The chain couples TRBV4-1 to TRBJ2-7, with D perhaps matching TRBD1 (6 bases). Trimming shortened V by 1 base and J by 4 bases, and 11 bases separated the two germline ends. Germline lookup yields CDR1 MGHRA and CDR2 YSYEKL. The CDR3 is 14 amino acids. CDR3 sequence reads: CASSQVTRGYEQYF. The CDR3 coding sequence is TGCGCCAGCAGCCAAGTTACCAGGGGTTACGAGCAGTACTTC.

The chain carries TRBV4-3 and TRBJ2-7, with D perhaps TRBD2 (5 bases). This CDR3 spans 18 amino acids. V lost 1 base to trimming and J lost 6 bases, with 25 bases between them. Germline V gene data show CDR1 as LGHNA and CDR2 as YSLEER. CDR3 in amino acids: CASSQGLLRARRSFEQYF. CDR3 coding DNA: TGCGCCAGCAGCCAAGGCCTCCTTAGGGCTAGGAGGTCTTTCGAGCAGTACTTC.

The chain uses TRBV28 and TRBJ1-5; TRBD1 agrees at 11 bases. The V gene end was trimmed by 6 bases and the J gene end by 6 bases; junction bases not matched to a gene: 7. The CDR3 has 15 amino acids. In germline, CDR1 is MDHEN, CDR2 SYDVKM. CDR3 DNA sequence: TGTGCCAGCAGCCGTTCCGGGACAGGGGGTCAGCCCCAGCATTTT. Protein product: CASSRSGTGGQPQHF.

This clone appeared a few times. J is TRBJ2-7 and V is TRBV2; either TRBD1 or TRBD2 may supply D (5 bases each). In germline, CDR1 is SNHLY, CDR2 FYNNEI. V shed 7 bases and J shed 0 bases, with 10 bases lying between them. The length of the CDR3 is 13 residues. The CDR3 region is CASKRGPSYEQYF. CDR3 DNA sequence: TGTGCCAGCAAACGGGGACCCTCCTACGAGCAGTACTTC.

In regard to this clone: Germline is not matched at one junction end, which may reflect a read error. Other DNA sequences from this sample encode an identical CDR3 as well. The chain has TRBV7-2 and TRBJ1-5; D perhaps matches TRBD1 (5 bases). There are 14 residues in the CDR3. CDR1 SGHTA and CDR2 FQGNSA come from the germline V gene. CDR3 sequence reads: CASSPPGGNQPQHF. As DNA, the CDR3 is TGTGCTAGCAGCCCACCGGGGGGGAATCAGCCCCAGCATTTT.

Written as DNA, the CDR3 is TGCGCCAGCAGCTTCGGGACTAGCGGTGGCGAGCAGTACTTC. This translates into CASSFGTSGGEQYF. The V and J genes are TRBV5-1 and TRBJ2-7; TRBD2 matches at 11 bases. CDR1 is SGHRS and CDR2 is YFSETQ in the germline V gene. The V gene end was trimmed by 2 bases and the J gene end by 6 bases; junction bases not matched to a gene: 4. This CDR3 has 14 amino acids.

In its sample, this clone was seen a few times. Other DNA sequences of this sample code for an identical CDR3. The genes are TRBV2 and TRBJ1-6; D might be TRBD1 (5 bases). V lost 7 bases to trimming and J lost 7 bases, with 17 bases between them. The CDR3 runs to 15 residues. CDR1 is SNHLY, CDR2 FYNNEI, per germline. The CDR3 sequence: CASTNTGGGNSPLHF. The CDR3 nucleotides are TGTGCCAGCACCAATACAGGTGGGGGGAATTCACCCCTCCACTTT.

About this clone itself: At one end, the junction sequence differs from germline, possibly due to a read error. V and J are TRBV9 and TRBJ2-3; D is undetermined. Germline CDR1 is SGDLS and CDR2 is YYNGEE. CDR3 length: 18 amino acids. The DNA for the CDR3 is TGTGCCAGCAGCGTAGGGTCGTCTCAGTCCATTCCCACAAATACGCAGTATTTT. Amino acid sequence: CASSVGSSQSIPTNTQYF.

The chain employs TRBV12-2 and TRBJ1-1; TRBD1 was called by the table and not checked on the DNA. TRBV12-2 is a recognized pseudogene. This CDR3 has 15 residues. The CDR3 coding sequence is TGTGCAAGTCGCTTAGCACGTGGGCGGAACACTGAAGCTTTCTTT. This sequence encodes CASRLARGRNTEAFF.

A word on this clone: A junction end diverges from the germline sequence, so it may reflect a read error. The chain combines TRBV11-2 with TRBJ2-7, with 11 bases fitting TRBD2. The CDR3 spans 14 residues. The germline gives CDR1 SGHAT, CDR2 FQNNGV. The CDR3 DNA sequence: TGTGCCAGCAGATTAGCGGGAGGGACCTACGAGCAGTACTTC. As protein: CASRLAGGTYEQYF.